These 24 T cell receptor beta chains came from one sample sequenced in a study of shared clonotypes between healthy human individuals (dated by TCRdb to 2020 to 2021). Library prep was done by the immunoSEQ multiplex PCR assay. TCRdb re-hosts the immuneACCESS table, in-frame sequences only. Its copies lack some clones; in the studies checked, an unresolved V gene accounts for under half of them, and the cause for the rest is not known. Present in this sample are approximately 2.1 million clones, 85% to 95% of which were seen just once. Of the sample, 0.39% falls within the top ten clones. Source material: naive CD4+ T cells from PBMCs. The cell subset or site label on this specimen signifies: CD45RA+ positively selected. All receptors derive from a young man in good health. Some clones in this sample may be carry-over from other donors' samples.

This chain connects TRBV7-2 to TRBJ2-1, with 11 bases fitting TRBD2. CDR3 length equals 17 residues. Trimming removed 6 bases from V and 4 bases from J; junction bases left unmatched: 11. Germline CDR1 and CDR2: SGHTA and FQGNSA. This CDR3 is CASRPRRTSGSYNEQFF. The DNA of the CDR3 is TGTGCCAGCAGACCTCGCCGCACTAGCGGGAGTTACAATGAGCAGTTCTTC.

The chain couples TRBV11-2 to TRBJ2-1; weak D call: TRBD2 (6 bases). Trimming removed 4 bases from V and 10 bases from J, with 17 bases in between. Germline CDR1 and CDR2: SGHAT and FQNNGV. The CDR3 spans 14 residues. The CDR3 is CASSSETGSGEQFF. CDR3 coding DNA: TGTGCCAGCAGCTCAGAGACCGGGAGCGGGGAGCAGTTCTTC.

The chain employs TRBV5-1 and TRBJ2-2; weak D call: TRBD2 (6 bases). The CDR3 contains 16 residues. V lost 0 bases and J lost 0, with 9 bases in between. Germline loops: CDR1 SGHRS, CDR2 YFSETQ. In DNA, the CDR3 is TGCGCCAGCAGCTTGGATCCGGGGGCGAACACCGGGGAGCTGTTTTTT. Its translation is CASSLDPGANTGELFF. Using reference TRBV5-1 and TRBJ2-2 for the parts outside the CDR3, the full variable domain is KAGVTQTPRYLIKTRGQQVTLSCSPISGHRSVSWYQQTPGQGLQFLFEYFSETQRNKGNFPGRFSGRQFSNSRSEMNVSTLELGDSALYLCASSLDPGANTGELFFGEGSRLTVL.

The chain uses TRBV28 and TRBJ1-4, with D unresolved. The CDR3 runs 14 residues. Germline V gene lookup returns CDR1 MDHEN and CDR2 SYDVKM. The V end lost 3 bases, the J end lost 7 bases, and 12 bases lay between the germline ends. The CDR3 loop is CASSFRQSVEKLFF. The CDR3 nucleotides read TGTGCCAGCAGTTTCCGCCAGTCCGTTGAAAAACTGTTTTTT.

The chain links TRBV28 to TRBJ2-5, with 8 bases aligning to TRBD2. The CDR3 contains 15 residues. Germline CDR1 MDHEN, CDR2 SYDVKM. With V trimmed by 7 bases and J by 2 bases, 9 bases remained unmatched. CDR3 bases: TGTGCCAGCATAGAGGGTAGCGGGATTCAAGAGACCCAGTACTTC. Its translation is CASIEGSGIQETQYF. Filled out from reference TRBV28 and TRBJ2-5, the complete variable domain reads DVKVTQSSRYLVKRTGEKVFLECVQDMDHENMFWYRQDPGLGLRLIYFSYDVKMKEKGDIPEGYSVSREKKERFSLILESASTNQTSMYLCASIEGSGIQETQYFGPGTRLLVL.

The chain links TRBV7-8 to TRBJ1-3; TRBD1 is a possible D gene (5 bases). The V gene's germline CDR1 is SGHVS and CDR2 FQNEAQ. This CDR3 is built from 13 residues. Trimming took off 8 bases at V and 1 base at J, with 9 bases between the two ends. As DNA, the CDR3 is TGTGCCAGCCGGGGGGGATCTGGAAACACCATATATTTT. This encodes CASRGGSGNTIYF.

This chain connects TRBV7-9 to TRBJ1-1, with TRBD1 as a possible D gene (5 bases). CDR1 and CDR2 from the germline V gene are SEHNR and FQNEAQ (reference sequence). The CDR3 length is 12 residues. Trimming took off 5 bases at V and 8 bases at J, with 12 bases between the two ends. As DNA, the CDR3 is TGTGCCAGCAGCCTCGGGGGAGACGAAGCTTTCTTT. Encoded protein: CASSLGGDEAFF.

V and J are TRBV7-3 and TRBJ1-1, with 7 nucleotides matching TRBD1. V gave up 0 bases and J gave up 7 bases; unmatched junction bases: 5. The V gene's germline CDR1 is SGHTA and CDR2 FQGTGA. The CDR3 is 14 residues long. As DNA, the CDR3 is TGTGCCAGCAGCTTAACGGTGGCAGGGGGTGAAGCTTTCTTT. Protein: CASSLTVAGGEAFF.

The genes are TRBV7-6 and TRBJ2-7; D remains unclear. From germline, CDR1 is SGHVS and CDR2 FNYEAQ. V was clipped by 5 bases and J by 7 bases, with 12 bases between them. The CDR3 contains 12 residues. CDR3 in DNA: TGTGCCAGCAGCCCCCTTTCCTGGGAGCAGTACTTC. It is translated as CASSPLSWEQYF.

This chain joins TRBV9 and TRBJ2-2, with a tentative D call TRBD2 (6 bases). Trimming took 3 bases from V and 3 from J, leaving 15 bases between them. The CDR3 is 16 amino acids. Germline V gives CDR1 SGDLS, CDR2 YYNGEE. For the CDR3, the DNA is TGTGCCAGCAGCGCCATGGGCGGGGCCGACACCGGGGAGCTGTTTTTT. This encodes CASSAMGGADTGELFF.

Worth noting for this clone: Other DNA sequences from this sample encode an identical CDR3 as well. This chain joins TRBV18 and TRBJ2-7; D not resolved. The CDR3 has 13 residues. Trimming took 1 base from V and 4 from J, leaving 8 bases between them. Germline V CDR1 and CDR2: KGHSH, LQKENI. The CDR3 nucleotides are TGTGCCAGCTCACCACAGGGTGGGTACGAGCAGTACTTC. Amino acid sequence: CASSPQGGYEQYF.

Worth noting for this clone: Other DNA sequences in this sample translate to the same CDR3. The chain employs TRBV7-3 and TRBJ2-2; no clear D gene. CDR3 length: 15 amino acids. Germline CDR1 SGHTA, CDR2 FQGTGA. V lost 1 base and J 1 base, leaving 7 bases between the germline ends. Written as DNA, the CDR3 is TGTGCCAGCAGCTTAATTGCAGGGAACACCGGGGAGCTGTTTTTT. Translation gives CASSLIAGNTGELFF.

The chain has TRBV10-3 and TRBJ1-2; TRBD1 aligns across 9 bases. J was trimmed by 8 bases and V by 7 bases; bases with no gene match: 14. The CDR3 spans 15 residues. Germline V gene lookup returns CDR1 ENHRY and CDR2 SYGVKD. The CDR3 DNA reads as TGTGCCATCACTGCCGGGACAGGGCGCTTTTTGGGCTACACCTTC. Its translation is CAITAGTGRFLGYTF.

The DNA for the CDR3 is TGTGCCAGCACTGGGGACCCTTCCTACGAGCAGTACTTC. Encoded protein: CASTGDPSYEQYF. The chain is built from TRBV2 and TRBJ2-7; possibly TRBD1 or TRBD2 for D (5 bases each). The CDR3 runs to 13 residues. Germline V gene lookup returns CDR1 SNHLY and CDR2 FYNNEI. The V and J ends lost 7 bases and 1 base respectively, with 11 bases between them.

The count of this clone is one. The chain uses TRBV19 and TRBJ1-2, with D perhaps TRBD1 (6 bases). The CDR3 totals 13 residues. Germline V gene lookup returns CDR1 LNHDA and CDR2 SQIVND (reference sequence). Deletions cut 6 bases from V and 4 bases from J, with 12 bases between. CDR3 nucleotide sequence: TGTGCCAGTAGCCCAGGGGTTGGCTATGGCTACACCTTC. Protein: CASSPGVGYGYTF.

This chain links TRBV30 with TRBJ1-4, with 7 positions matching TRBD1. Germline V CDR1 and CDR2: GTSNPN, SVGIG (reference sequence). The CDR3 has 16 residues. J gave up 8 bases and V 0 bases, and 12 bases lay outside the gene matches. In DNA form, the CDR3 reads TGTGCCTGGAGTGTAGACAGGGTCGGGTGGGGCGAAAAACTGTTTTTT. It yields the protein CAWSVDRVGWGEKLFF.

CDR3 residues: CASSPRKTQETEAFF. CDR3 coding DNA: TGTGCCAGCTCACCACGCAAGACCCAGGAGACTGAAGCTTTCTTT. The chain joins TRBV18 to TRBJ1-1; no reliable D call. Trimming removed 1 base from V and 5 bases from J, with 14 bases in between. The CDR3 runs to 15 residues. The V gene's germline CDR1 is KGHSH and CDR2 LQKENI.

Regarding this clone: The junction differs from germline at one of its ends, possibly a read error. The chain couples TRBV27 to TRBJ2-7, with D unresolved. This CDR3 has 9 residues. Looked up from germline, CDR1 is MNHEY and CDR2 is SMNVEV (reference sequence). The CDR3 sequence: CASSLSENF. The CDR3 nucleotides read TGTGCCAGCAGTTTATCGGAGAACTTC.

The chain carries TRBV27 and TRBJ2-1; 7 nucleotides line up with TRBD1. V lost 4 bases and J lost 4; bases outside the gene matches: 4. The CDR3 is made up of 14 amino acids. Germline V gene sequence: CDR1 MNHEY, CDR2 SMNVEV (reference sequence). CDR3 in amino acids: CASSSGQLYNEQFF. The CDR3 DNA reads TGTGCCAGCAGTTCGGGACAGCTGTACAATGAGCAGTTCTTC.

The CDR3 region is CSGSRDRGTEAFF. The CDR3 DNA reads as TGCAGCGGGTCCCGGGACAGGGGCACTGAAGCTTTCTTT. V is TRBV29-1 and J is TRBJ1-1, with TRBD1 matching 10 bases. Germline lookup yields CDR1 SQVTM and CDR2 ANQGSEA. V shed 7 bases and J 4 bases; nucleotides not matched to a gene: 6. The CDR3 has 13 amino acids.

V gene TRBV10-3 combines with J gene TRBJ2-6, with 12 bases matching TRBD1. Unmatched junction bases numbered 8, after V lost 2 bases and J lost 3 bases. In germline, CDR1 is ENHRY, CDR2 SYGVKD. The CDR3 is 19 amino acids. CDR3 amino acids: CAISEAEGQGARGANVLTF. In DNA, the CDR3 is TGTGCCATCAGTGAGGCGGAGGGACAGGGGGCCCGTGGGGCCAACGTCCTGACTTTC.

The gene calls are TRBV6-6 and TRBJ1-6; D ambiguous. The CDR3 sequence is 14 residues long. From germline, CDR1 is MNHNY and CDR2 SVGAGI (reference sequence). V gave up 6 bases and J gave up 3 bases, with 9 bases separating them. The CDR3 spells CASSPGSYNSPLHF. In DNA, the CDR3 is TGTGCCAGCAGCCCTGGAAGCTATAATTCACCCCTCCACTTT.

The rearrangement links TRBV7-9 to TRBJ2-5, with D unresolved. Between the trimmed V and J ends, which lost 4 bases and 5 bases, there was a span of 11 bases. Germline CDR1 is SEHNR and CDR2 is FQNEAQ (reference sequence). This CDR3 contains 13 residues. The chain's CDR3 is CASSSQARETQYF. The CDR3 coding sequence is TGTGCCAGCAGCTCCCAGGCGCGGGAGACCCAGTACTTC.

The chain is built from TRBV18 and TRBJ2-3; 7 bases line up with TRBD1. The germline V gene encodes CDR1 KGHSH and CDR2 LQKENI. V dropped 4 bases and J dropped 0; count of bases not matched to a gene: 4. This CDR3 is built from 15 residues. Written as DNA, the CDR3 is TGTGCCAGCTCACGGCCGGGACAGAGCACAGATACGCAGTATTTT. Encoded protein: CASSRPGQSTDTQYF.